The 21 T cell receptor beta chains below were found in one sample sequenced in a study of T cells in tuberculosis. Measured with immunoSEQ multiplex PCR; TCRdb has only the in-frame clones, and not every one. The sample comprises nearly 60,000 clones, 70% to 90% of which are singletons, and roughly 22% rests with the top ten. After thawing and overnight rest, PBMC were stained with GMM-loaded CD1B tetramer, viability dye and anti-CD3 for sorting. The CD1B tetramers carried C32 glucose monomycolate purified from Rhodococcus equi. Sequenced input: CD1b-GMM tetramer-negative cells sorted from PBMCs. These TCRs come from an adult woman with latent tuberculosis.

This chain uses TRBV6-1 with TRBJ1-4; 7 positions agree with TRBD1. The CDR3 spans 14 residues. In germline, CDR1 is MNHNS, CDR2 SASEGT. Trimming took 6 bases from V and 3 from J; bases not matched to a gene: 4. The CDR3 coding sequence is TGTGCCAGCAGAGTCGGGACAGCTAATGAAAAACTGTTTTTT. This sequence encodes CASRVGTANEKLFF.

J is TRBJ2-3 and V is TRBV7-9, with 9 bases matching TRBD2. V trimming: 1 base; J trimming: 6 bases; junction bases outside the gene matches: 8. Germline CDR1 is SEHNR and CDR2 is FQNEAQ (reference sequence). The CDR3 is made up of 16 amino acids. CDR3 residues: CASSLELLAGSDTQYF. CDR3 DNA: TGTGCCAGCAGCTTAGAATTGCTAGCGGGATCCGATACGCAGTATTTT.

The chain couples TRBV6-5 to TRBJ2-7; no definite D call. The CDR3 is 13 amino acids. CDR1 and CDR2 from the germline V gene are MNHEY and SVGAGI. The germline V and J ends were trimmed by 2 bases and 3 bases, with 8 bases remaining between them. The CDR3 sequence: CASSYNRNYEQYF. As DNA, the CDR3 is TGTGCCAGCAGTTACAACAGAAACTACGAGCAGTACTTC.

This rearrangement joins TRBV29-1 to TRBJ2-7, with 9 bases that match TRBD1. This CDR3 is built from 12 residues. Germline lookup yields CDR1 SQVTM and CDR2 ANQGSEA. V trimming: 7 bases; J trimming: 5 bases; junction bases outside the gene matches: 6. The CDR3 loop reads CSANRGLNEQYF. The CDR3 DNA reads TGCAGCGCTAACAGGGGGCTGAACGAGCAGTACTTC.

The chain has TRBV27 and TRBJ2-7; no clear D. The CDR3 sequence is 14 residues long. Trimming removed 3 bases at V and 6 bases at J, with 15 bases between. CDR1 is MNHEY, CDR2 SMNVEV, per germline (reference sequence). CDR3 loop: CASSLRRMGCEQYF. The DNA of the CDR3 is TGTGCCAGCAGTTTGAGGCGGATGGGTTGCGAGCAGTACTTC.

The gene calls are TRBV12-5 and TRBJ2-2; the D is unclear. The CDR3 has 12 residues. CDR1 LGHNT and CDR2 FRNRAP come from the germline V gene. The V end lost 7 bases, the J end lost 8 bases, and 11 bases lay between the germline ends. The chain's CDR3 is CASAPVQGELFF. The CDR3 region has the DNA TGTGCTAGTGCGCCCGTACAAGGGGAGCTGTTTTTT.

The V call is TRBV6-5, the J call TRBJ1-4, with a weak D call TRBD1 (6 bases). Germline CDR1 is MNHEY and CDR2 is SVGAGI. This CDR3 is built from 15 residues. V dropped 0 bases and J dropped 7 bases, with 12 bases sitting between them. CDR3 bases: TGTGCCAGCAGTTACTCTGGGGGCCTGGGTGAAAAACTGTTTTTT. Translating it yields CASSYSGGLGEKLFF.

Concerning this clone itself: At the DNA level, this CDR3 is encoded by other sequences in the same sample as well. The chain combines TRBV29-1 with TRBJ1-3; D is unresolved. Trimming took off 6 bases at V and 4 bases at J, with 7 bases between the two ends. Germline values: CDR1 SQVTM, CDR2 ANQGSEA. The CDR3 has 11 amino acids. The CDR3 DNA reads TGCAGCGTGAAAGAGGGAAACACCATATATTTT. Translation gives CSVKEGNTIYF.

The chain links TRBV5-4 to TRBJ1-1; tentative D call: TRBD1 (6 bases). This CDR3 is built from 12 residues. Germline CDR1 is SGHNT and CDR2 is YYREEE (reference sequence). Trimming shortened V by 4 bases and J by 6 bases, and 10 bases separated the two germline ends. DNA for the CDR3: TGTGCCAGCAGCCGGGGGGCCGCTGAAGCTTTCTTT. Translating it yields CASSRGAAEAFF.

A single count supports this clone. The V gene is TRBV7-2, the J gene TRBJ2-7, with TRBD2 identical over 11 bases. The CDR3 loop spans 17 amino acids. V trimming: 0 bases; J trimming: 4 bases; junction bases outside the gene matches: 8. CDR1 is SGHTA, CDR2 FQGNSA, per germline. The CDR3 reads CASSLAGRRLAGYEQYF. The DNA for the CDR3 is TGTGCCAGCAGCTTAGCTGGTAGACGACTAGCGGGGTACGAGCAGTACTTC.

The chain is built from TRBV10-3 and TRBJ2-1, with D perhaps TRBD2 (6 bases). The V and J ends lost 2 bases and 9 bases respectively, with 17 bases between them. The CDR3 spans 15 residues. The V gene's germline CDR1 is ENHRY and CDR2 SYGVKD. The CDR3 bases are TGTGCCATCAGTGAGGTGTCAGGGCGGGACCGTGAGCAGTTCTTC. Its translation: CAISEVSGRDREQFF.

The chain carries TRBV4-3 and TRBJ1-1, with D possibly being TRBD1 (5 bases). The germline CDR1 and CDR2 sequences are LGHNA and YSLEER. The CDR3 has 15 amino acids. With 0 bases removed from V and 9 bases from J, the gap between germline ends came to 17 bases. The CDR3 DNA is TGCGCCAGCAGCCAAGAAAGGGGTATACGACAGCAAGCTTTCTTT. It encodes CASSQERGIRQQAFF.

This chain uses TRBV30 with TRBJ1-2, with a weak D call TRBD1 (5 bases). With 5 bases removed from V and 8 bases from J, the gap between germline ends came to 18 bases. Germline CDR1 is GTSNPN and CDR2 is SVGIG (reference sequence). This CDR3 has 13 residues. CDR3 nucleotide sequence: TGTGCCTGGGGGGACTTCCCTCTTTCCGGCTACACCTTC. It translates to CAWGDFPLSGYTF.

The genes are TRBV19 and TRBJ1-5; D unclear. Germline values: CDR1 LNHDA, CDR2 SQIVND (reference sequence). V lost 1 base and J 6 bases, leaving 13 bases between the germline ends. The CDR3 is 15 amino acids. The CDR3 bases are TGTGCCAGTAGTATAGTGGAGGCACGGGGTCAGCCCCAGCATTTT. This gives the protein CASSIVEARGQPQHF.

The chain employs TRBV28 and TRBJ2-7; TRBD1 matches 9 bases. In germline, CDR1 is MDHEN, CDR2 SYDVKM. The CDR3 totals 13 residues. V gave up 8 bases and J gave up 3 bases; unmatched junction bases: 5. CDR3 nucleotides: TGTGCCAGCCTAGGGGGACAGGGCTACGAGCAGTACTTC. Its translation: CASLGGQGYEQYF.

V gene TRBV4-3 combines with J gene TRBJ2-3; TRBD2 agrees at 10 bases. CDR1 LGHNA and CDR2 YSLEER come from the germline V gene. CDR3 length equals 17 residues. With V trimmed by 1 base and J by 2 bases, 6 bases remained unmatched. The CDR3 sequence: CASSQGLAGEFTDTQYF. CDR3 coding DNA: TGCGCCAGCAGCCAAGGTCTAGCGGGAGAATTCACAGATACGCAGTATTTT.

The rearrangement links TRBV7-2 to TRBJ2-1; TRBD2 matches at 12 bases. Trimming cost V 1 base and J 4 bases; bases outside gene matches: 5. The CDR3 extends over 17 amino acids. Germline V gene lookup returns CDR1 SGHTA and CDR2 FQGNSA. CDR3 loop: CASSLVASGGAYNEQFF. CDR3 bases: TGTGCCAGCAGCTTAGTAGCTAGCGGGGGGGCGTACAATGAGCAGTTCTTC.

J is TRBJ2-2 and V is TRBV4-2; tentative D call: TRBD2 (6 bases). Trimming removed 1 base at V and 6 bases at J, with 15 bases between. CDR1 LGHNA and CDR2 YNFKEQ come from the germline V gene. This CDR3 has 16 amino acids. CDR3 sequence: CASSQGGEVIAGELFF. In nucleotides, the CDR3 is TGTGCCAGCAGCCAAGGGGGGGAGGTTATTGCCGGGGAGCTGTTTTTT.

CDR3 in amino acids: CASSQRTSGWEQFF. CDR3 DNA: TGCGCCAGCAGCCAAAGGACTAGCGGGTGGGAGCAGTTCTTC. This chain joins TRBV4-3 and TRBJ2-1, with 11 bases aligning to TRBD2. CDR1 is LGHNA and CDR2 is YSLEER in the germline V gene. The J segment lost 10 bases and the V segment lost 2 bases, leaving 4 bases of the junction unmatched. This CDR3 has 14 residues.

Within the sample, this clone is medium-sized. The chain is built from TRBV14 and TRBJ1-2; tentative D call: TRBD1 (6 bases). Trimming left V 3 bases short and J 6 bases short, with 11 bases between. The CDR3 contains 13 residues. Germline V gene sequence: CDR1 SGHDN, CDR2 FVKESK. The CDR3 protein is CASSQSRGHGYTF. CDR3 coding DNA: TGTGCCAGCAGCCAGTCCAGGGGACATGGCTACACCTTC. The complete variable domain, with remaining parts taken from reference TRBV14 and TRBJ1-2, reads EAGVTQFPSHSVIEKGQTVTLRCDPISGHDNLYWYRRVMGKEIKFLLHFVKESKQDESGMPNNRFLAERTGGTYSTLKVQPAELEDSGVYFCASSQSRGHGYTFGSGTRLTVV.

The chain uses TRBV29-1 and TRBJ2-1; 9 nucleotides align to TRBD2. The germline V gene encodes CDR1 SQVTM and CDR2 ANQGSEA. V dropped 4 bases and J dropped 2; count of bases not matched to a gene: 9. The CDR3 has 16 amino acids. The CDR3 here is CSVGASGERAYNEQFF. CDR3 DNA: TGCAGCGTTGGGGCTAGCGGGGAGCGGGCCTACAATGAGCAGTTCTTC.